Below are 11 T cell receptor beta chains sequenced from a single sample in a study of blood T cell repertoires in COVID-19. Measured with immunoSEQ multiplex PCR; TCRdb has only the in-frame clones, and not every one. The table records a few hundred thousand clones, about 83% of them present only once. The sequenced sample consisted of peripheral blood. The origin of the receptors is a man aged 25-45 years who had recovered from COVID-19.

This clone was recorded only once. V and J are TRBV6-5 and TRBJ2-5; TRBD2 matches 8 bases. V lost 6 bases, J lost 1 base, and 7 bases stayed unmatched. CDR1 and CDR2 (germline): MNHEY, SVGAGI. This CDR3 has 15 amino acids. CDR3 sequence reads: CASRQQGTSQETQYF. The CDR3 nucleotides read TGTGCCAGCAGACAACAAGGGACTAGCCAAGAGACCCAGTACTTC.

The V and J genes are TRBV13 and TRBJ2-2, with TRBD2 as a possible D gene (7 bases). The CDR3 is made up of 14 amino acids. Per germline, CDR1 PRHDT and CDR2 FYEKMQ (reference sequence). Trimming shortened V by 7 bases and J by 3 bases, and 12 bases separated the two germline ends. CDR3 in amino acids: CASNGGGYTGELFF. The CDR3, as DNA: TGTGCCAGCAACGGCGGGGGCTACACCGGGGAGCTGTTTTTT. The variable domain in full, completed from reference TRBV13 and TRBJ2-2, reads AAGVIQSPRHLIKEKRETATLKCYPIPRHDTVYWYQQGPGQDPQFLISFYEKMQSDKGSIPDRFSAQQFSDYHSELNMSSLELGDSALYFCASNGGGYTGELFFGEGSRLTVL.

The chain joins TRBV7-9 to TRBJ1-1; D ambiguous. This CDR3 is built from 12 residues. Trimming left V 5 bases short and J 4 bases short, with 8 bases between. The germline V gene has CDR1 SEHNR and CDR2 FQNEAQ (reference sequence). This CDR3 reads CASSGRSTEAFF. CDR3 DNA sequence: TGTGCCAGCAGCGGCCGCAGCACTGAAGCTTTCTTT.

The rearrangement links TRBV5-1 to TRBJ2-2; 9 positions agree with TRBD1. Germline CDR1 reads SGHRS; CDR2 reads YFSETQ. The CDR3 is 15 amino acids. With V trimmed by 4 bases and J by 4 bases, 5 bases remained unmatched. The CDR3 here is CASSRDRVGTGELFF. CDR3 DNA: TGCGCCAGCAGCCGGGACAGGGTTGGCACCGGGGAGCTGTTTTTT.

CDR3 sequence: CASSSGTSGGAADTQYF. The CDR3 bases are TGTGCCAGCAGCTCCGGGACTAGCGGGGGGGCGGCAGATACGCAGTATTTT. The rearrangement uses TRBV7-6 and TRBJ2-3; 16 positions agree with TRBD2. The CDR3 contains 17 residues. The trim removed 4 bases at V and 4 bases at J, leaving 5 bases unmatched. CDR1 is SGHVS, CDR2 FNYEAQ, per germline.

The rearrangement uses TRBV29-1 and TRBJ2-7; 7 positions agree with TRBD1. The junction had 4 bases not matched to a gene; V was cut back by 4 bases and J by 7 bases. The CDR3 totals 11 residues. Germline V gene lookup returns CDR1 SQVTM and CDR2 ANQGSEA. CDR3 amino acids: CSVATGREQYV. The CDR3 DNA follows: TGCAGCGTTGCGACAGGGCGAGAGCAGTACGTC.

The chain is built from TRBV6-5 and TRBJ1-5; D gene unclear. V was cut by 3 bases and J by 6 bases, with 12 bases left in between. Germline-derived CDR1 and CDR2 are MNHEY and SVGAGI. This CDR3 region has 14 residues. The CDR3 protein is CASSYSVSGQPQHF. CDR3 DNA sequence: TGTGCCAGCAGTTATTCTGTATCGGGTCAGCCCCAGCATTTT.

This rearrangement joins TRBV7-3 to TRBJ1-4; 11 nucleotides match TRBD1. J lost 7 bases, V lost 0 bases, and 1 base had no gene match. The V gene's germline CDR1 is SGHTA and CDR2 FQGTGA. The CDR3 is 15 residues long. CDR3 sequence: CASSLTGTGGEKLFF. As DNA, the CDR3 is TGTGCCAGCAGCTTAACAGGGACAGGGGGTGAAAAACTGTTTTTT.

The chain carries TRBV4-1 and TRBJ1-4; D is ambiguous. V was pared by 4 bases and J by 2 bases, with 14 bases between. CDR1 and CDR2 from the germline V gene are MGHRA and YSYEKL. The CDR3 is 16 amino acids. CDR3 nucleotides: TGCGCCAGCAGCCCCAAACCGCTGGGCACTAATGAAAAACTGTTTTTT. It is translated as CASSPKPLGTNEKLFF.

The chain combines TRBV7-8 with TRBJ2-4; TRBD2 might be the D (6 bases). V lost 4 bases and J lost 10, with 20 bases in between. This CDR3 contains 15 residues. Germline loops: CDR1 SGHVS, CDR2 FQNEAQ. This chain's CDR3 is CASSSQPGLVVIQYF. The DNA of the CDR3 is TGTGCCAGCAGCTCTCAGCCGGGACTGGTGGTTATTCAGTACTTC. Supplemented by reference TRBV7-8 and TRBJ2-4, the full variable domain reads GAGVSQSPRYKVAKRGQDVALRCDPISGHVSLFWYQQALGQGPEFLTYFQNEAQLDKSGLPSDRFFAERPEGSVSTLKIQRTQQEDSAVYLCASSSQPGLVVIQYFGAGTRLSVL.

This clone appeared once. V is TRBV2 and J is TRBJ1-2; a weak D match, TRBD1 (5 bases). The CDR3 spans 13 residues. V lost 3 bases and J lost 4, with 9 bases in between. Germline CDR1 and CDR2: SNHLY and FYNNEI. Here the CDR3 reads CASSDYRSYGYTF. The CDR3 bases are TGTGCCAGCAGTGATTACAGGAGCTATGGCTACACCTTC.